The 15 T cell receptor beta chains below come from one sample, sequenced in a study of T cell repertoires in cytomegalovirus infection. TCRdb independently ran MiXCR on the reads; one entry per CDR3 protein. The sample has approximately 500,000 distinct CDR3 sequences, 11% seen once. Sequencing was done on a sample of PBMCs. These receptor sequences come from a human donor in good health (CMV status not recorded). Some clones in this sample may be carry-over from other donors' samples.

This clonotype has more than one count but fewer than ten. This sequence joins TRBV6-2 or TRBV6-3 and TRBJ2-1, with 10 bases matching TRBD2. V was pared by 7 bases and J by 10 bases, with 16 bases of the junction left unmatched. Germline V gives CDR1 MNHEY, CDR2 SVGEGT. The CDR3 runs 16 residues. CDR3 loop: CASTLEFPGLATEQFF. The CDR3 bases are TGTGCCAGCACCCTGGAGTTTCCGGGACTAGCGACGGAGCAGTTCTTC.

On this clonotype itself: An end of the junction does not agree with germline; a read error may underlie this. The J gene is TRBJ2-5, the V gene TRBV28; the D gene is possibly TRBD1 (5 bases). CDR3 length: 14 amino acids. Germline V gene lookup returns CDR1 MDHEN and CDR2 SYDVKM. CDR3 protein: CASSPTGPQETQNF. CDR3 nucleotide sequence: TGTGCCAGCAGTCCTACAGGTCCCCAAGAGACCCAGAACTTC.

The sample holds a few counts of this clonotype. The chain couples TRBV28 to TRBJ2-2, with TRBD1 matching over 7 bases. The V segment lost 6 bases and the J segment 7 bases; nucleotides outside the gene matches: 8. The germline gives CDR1 MDHEN, CDR2 SYDVKM. The CDR3 extends over 14 amino acids. The CDR3 DNA follows: TGTGCCAGCAGGCCACAGGGGACAATCGGGGAGCTGTTTTTT. It encodes CASRPQGTIGELFF.

This clonotype occurred many times. The J gene is TRBJ2-3, the V gene TRBV10-2; D may be TRBD1 (5 bases). The ends were cut back, 4 bases at V and 2 bases at J, with 10 bases in the middle. CDR3 length: 14 residues. The germline V gene has CDR1 WSHSY and CDR2 SAAADI. The CDR3 loop reads CASSGDSYTDTQYF. In DNA, the CDR3 is TGCGCCAGCAGTGGTGACAGCTACACAGATACGCAGTATTTT.

This clonotype was counted at least ten times. J is TRBJ2-3 and V is TRBV5-4; 11 nucleotides agree with TRBD2. Unmatched junction bases numbered 7, after V lost 5 bases and J lost 5 bases. Germline values: CDR1 SGHNT, CDR2 YYREEE (reference sequence). The CDR3 is 15 residues long. The CDR3 protein is CASSSDSGRGDTQYF. CDR3 in DNA: TGTGCCAGCAGTTCCGATAGCGGGAGGGGAGATACGCAGTATTTT.

The gene calls are TRBV4-1 and TRBJ1-2; D is perhaps TRBD1 (6 bases). Germline V gives CDR1 MGHRA, CDR2 YSYEKL. The V and J ends lost 0 bases and 3 bases respectively, with 14 bases between them. The CDR3 loop spans 16 amino acids. The CDR3 DNA follows: TGCGCCAGCAGCCAAGATGGAGGGGGGCTTTACTATGGCTACACCTTC. As protein: CASSQDGGGLYYGYTF.

This clonotype was counted at least ten times. V usage is TRBV24-1 and J usage is TRBJ1-2; D is uncertain. CDR1 KGHDR and CDR2 SFDVKD come from the germline V gene. V was shortened by 11 bases and J by 2 bases, with 14 bases between the two germline ends. The CDR3 is made up of 13 amino acids. The CDR3 DNA reads TGTGCCAGTACAATCGTGCGGAACTATGGCTACACCTTC. This sequence encodes CASTIVRNYGYTF.

The sample holds a few counts of this clonotype. The chain links TRBV12-3 or TRBV12-4 to TRBJ1-2, with D unclear. V dropped 2 bases and J dropped 4 bases, with 5 bases sitting between them. The CDR3 consists of 12 residues. CDR3: CASSLLRYGYTF. Here the CDR3 DNA reads TGTGCCAGCAGTTTACTCCGCTATGGCTACACCTTC.

In its sample, this clonotype was seen a few times. This chain links TRBV20-1 with TRBJ2-4, with D possibly being TRBD2 (7 bases). The germline V gene encodes CDR1 DFQATT and CDR2 SNEGSKA (reference sequence). The CDR3 spans 16 residues. V was pared by 3 bases and J by 15 bases, with 30 bases between. The CDR3 is CSASPGGSSYGFIRYF. CDR3 DNA sequence: TGCAGTGCTAGTCCGGGGGGCTCGTCTTACGGGTTTATTAGGTACTTC.

This clonotype was observed at least ten times. This chain uses TRBV7-2 with TRBJ2-7; D may match TRBD1 or TRBD2 (5 bases each). V lost 3 bases to trimming and J lost 2 bases, with 29 bases between them. From germline, CDR1 is SGHTA and CDR2 FQGNSA. The CDR3 spans 20 residues. The CDR3 coding sequence is TGTGCCAGCAGCTTCCTCTACCTTAAGTCAGGGACCGCTGGTCCCTACGAGCAGTACTTC. It translates to CASSFLYLKSGTAGPYEQYF.

V and J are TRBV7-9 and TRBJ2-7; the match to TRBD1 covers 9 bases. There are 14 residues in the CDR3. Germline CDR1 and CDR2: SEHNR and FQNEAQ (reference sequence). Unmatched junction bases numbered 9, after V lost 6 bases and J lost 6 bases. CDR3 nucleotides: TGTGCCAGCAGACCGGACAGGGGTGGAAGCGAGCAGTACTTC. Translation gives CASRPDRGGSEQYF.

This sequence joins TRBV19 and TRBJ2-7; D gene uncertain. This CDR3 has 12 residues. The germline CDR1 and CDR2 sequences are LNHDA and SQIVND (reference sequence). V was shortened by 6 bases and J by 6 bases, with 12 bases between the two germline ends. This CDR3 is CASRAGLSEQYF. The CDR3 DNA sequence: TGTGCCAGTAGGGCCGGTCTTTCCGAGCAGTACTTC.

The chain has TRBV5-1 and TRBJ2-3, with 14 bases matching TRBD2. This CDR3 comprises 15 residues. Trimming took 3 bases from V and 6 from J; bases not matched to a gene: 3. Per germline, CDR1 SGHRS and CDR2 YFSETQ. CDR3 DNA: TGCGCCAGCAGCTCGGGACTAGCGGGAGACGATACGCAGTATTTT. Protein product: CASSSGLAGDDTQYF.

This clonotype was counted many times. J is TRBJ2-5 and V is TRBV7-2, with TRBD2 matching over 10 bases. CDR1 is SGHTA, CDR2 FQGNSA, per germline. This CDR3 contains 15 residues. V lost 7 bases and J lost 3; bases outside the gene matches: 8. The CDR3 region is CASTLRLAGEETQYF. CDR3 DNA: TGTGCCAGCACCCTAAGACTAGCGGGTGAAGAGACCCAGTACTTC. Based on the CDR3 plus reference TRBV7-2 and TRBJ2-5, the full variable domain is GAGVSQSPSNKVTEKGKDVELRCDPISGHTALYWYRQSLGQGLEFLIYFQGNSAPDKSGLPSDRFSAERTGGSVSTLTIQRTQQEDSAVYLCASTLRLAGEETQYFGPGTRLLVL.

Many counts were recorded for this clonotype. The chain employs TRBV6-5 and TRBJ1-3; the D gene is possibly TRBD1 (6 bases). Deletions cut 0 bases from V and 5 bases from J, with 8 bases between. Looked up from germline, CDR1 is MNHEY and CDR2 is SVGAGI. The CDR3 spans 14 residues. CDR3 coding DNA: TGTGCCAGCAGTTACTCGGACAGCCGAAACACCATATATTTT. Amino acid sequence: CASSYSDSRNTIYF.